Listed below are T cell receptor beta chains from one sample, sequenced in a study of blood T cell repertoires in COVID-19. Data came from immunoSEQ multiplex PCR; TCRdb stores just in-frame clones and leaves some out. The sample has about 270,000 clones; about 85% are singletons. The source material was PBMCs or T cells enriched from blood (not recorded which). These receptor sequences come from a woman aged 45-59 years who had recovered from COVID-19. Each CDR3 is given with its conserved first and last residue. The D gene is left open where the match is weak. Clone sizes are given selectively: once, few, many, or a class where the clone is expanded.

clone size: -; D gene: TRBD1; V gene: TRBV3-1/TRBV3-2; J gene: TRBJ2-7; CDR3 protein: CSRDRGDEQYF; CDR3 DNA: TGTAGTCGGGACAGGGGAGACGAGCAGTACTTC
clone size: -; D gene: -; V gene: TRBV28; J gene: TRBJ2-3; CDR3 protein: CASSLGGGEDTQYF; CDR3 DNA: TGTGCCAGCAGTTTAGGAGGGGGGGAAGATACGCAGTATTTT
clone size: -; D gene: -; V gene: TRBV6-2/TRBV6-3; J gene: TRBJ2-2; CDR3 protein: CASSFSGNTGELFF; CDR3 DNA: TGTGCCAGCAGTTTTTCCGGGAACACCGGGGAGCTGTTTTTT
clone size: few; D gene: -; V gene: TRBV4-3; J gene: TRBJ1-5; CDR3 protein: CASSQDLTNNNQPQHF; CDR3 DNA: TGCGCCAGCAGCCAAGATTTAACGAACAACAATCAGCCCCAGCATTTT
clone size: -; D gene: -; V gene: TRBV5-4; J gene: TRBJ2-5; CDR3 protein: CASSLGGDLGNRETQYF; CDR3 DNA: TGTGCCAGCAGCCTCGGAGGCGACTTGGGTAATAGAGAGACCCAGTACTTC
clone size: few; D gene: TRBD1; V gene: TRBV12-3/TRBV12-4; J gene: TRBJ1-5; CDR3 protein: CASSTGVLVSQHF; CDR3 DNA: TGTGCCAGCAGTACAGGGGTTTTGGTGTCCCAGCATTTT
clone size: -; D gene: -; V gene: TRBV12-3/TRBV12-4; J gene: TRBJ1-5; CDR3 protein: CASSPYEQPQHF; CDR3 DNA: TGTGCCAGCAGTCCGTATGAGCAGCCCCAGCATTTT
clone size: -; D gene: TRBD1; V gene: TRBV6-2/TRBV6-3; J gene: TRBJ1-2; CDR3 protein: CASSDRDRGSGYTF; CDR3 DNA: TGTGCCAGCAGCGACCGGGACAGGGGATCTGGCTACACCTTC
clone size: -; D gene: -; V gene: TRBV2; J gene: TRBJ2-7; CDR3 protein: CASSEGGFEQYF; CDR3 DNA: TGTGCCAGCAGTGAAGGAGGGTTCGAGCAGTACTTC
clone size: few; D gene: TRBD2; V gene: TRBV19; J gene: TRBJ2-1; CDR3 protein: CASSPLADSYNEQFF; CDR3 DNA: TGTGCCAGTAGTCCACTAGCGGACTCCTACAATGAGCAGTTCTTC
clone size: -; D gene: TRBD1; V gene: TRBV19; J gene: TRBJ1-1; CDR3 protein: CASNRGADEAFF; CDR3 DNA: TGTGCCAGCAACAGGGGGGCGGATGAAGCTTTCTTT
clone size: -; D gene: TRBD1; V gene: TRBV18; J gene: TRBJ1-4; CDR3 protein: CASSQGQGSNEKLFF; CDR3 DNA: TGTGCCAGCTCCCAGGGACAGGGATCTAATGAAAAACTGTTTTTT
clone size: -; D gene: TRBD2; V gene: TRBV30; J gene: TRBJ2-2; CDR3 protein: CAWTGLAYTGELFF; CDR3 DNA: TGTGCCTGGACCGGACTAGCGTACACCGGGGAGCTGTTTTTT
clone size: -; D gene: -; V gene: TRBV4-1; J gene: TRBJ2-6; CDR3 protein: CASSAAGRRRSGANVLTF; CDR3 DNA: TGCGCCAGCAGCGCCGCGGGACGTAGGCGCTCTGGGGCCAACGTCCTGACTTTC
clone size: few; D gene: -; V gene: TRBV6-4; J gene: TRBJ2-2; CDR3 protein: CASSRGARTGELFF; CDR3 DNA: TGTGCCAGCAGTCGGGGGGCGCGTACCGGGGAGCTGTTTTTT
clone size: once; D gene: TRBD2; V gene: TRBV3-1/TRBV3-2; J gene: TRBJ2-1; CDR3 protein: CASSQERRSGGNEQFF; CDR3 DNA: TGTGCCAGCAGCCAAGAACGGCGCTCGGGAGGGAATGAGCAGTTCTTC
clone size: -; D gene: TRBD2; V gene: TRBV7-2; J gene: TRBJ2-2; CDR3 protein: CASSLGPTSGYTGELFF; CDR3 DNA: TGTGCCAGCAGCTTAGGGCCGACTAGCGGGTACACCGGGGAGCTGTTTTTT
clone size: -; D gene: TRBD1; V gene: TRBV4-2; J gene: TRBJ2-7; CDR3 protein: CASSPPGQGDREQYF; CDR3 DNA: TGTGCCAGCAGCCCGCCGGGACAGGGGGATCGCGAGCAGTACTTC
clone size: -; D gene: TRBD2; V gene: TRBV6-2/TRBV6-3; J gene: TRBJ2-7; CDR3 protein: CASSYMGGGFGYEQYF; CDR3 DNA: TGTGCCAGCAGTTATATGGGCGGGGGTTTTGGGTACGAGCAGTACTTC
clone size: -; D gene: TRBD1; V gene: TRBV28; J gene: TRBJ1-2; CDR3 protein: CATGTGFYGYTF; CDR3 DNA: TGTGCCACCGGGACAGGGTTCTATGGCTACACCTTC
clone size: -; D gene: -; V gene: TRBV4-3; J gene: TRBJ1-3; CDR3 protein: CASSQTGTGNSGNTIYF; CDR3 DNA: TGCGCCAGCAGCCAAACAGGGACGGGTAACTCTGGAAACACCATATATTTT
clone size: -; D gene: -; V gene: TRBV19; J gene: TRBJ1-5; CDR3 protein: CASSNRASGPQHF; CDR3 DNA: TGTGCCAGTAGTAACAGGGCCTCGGGGCCCCAGCATTTT
clone size: -; D gene: -; V gene: TRBV5-4; J gene: TRBJ2-7; CDR3 protein: CASSLWSSYEQYF; CDR3 DNA: TGTGCCAGCAGCTTGTGGAGCTCCTACGAGCAGTACTTC
clone size: -; D gene: -; V gene: TRBV28; J gene: TRBJ2-5; CDR3 protein: CASSLNRGYQETQYF; CDR3 DNA: TGTGCCAGCAGTTTAAATAGGGGGTACCAAGAGACCCAGTACTTC